The 18 T cell receptor beta chains given below trace back to one sample, sequenced in a study of PD-1 blockade in classical Hodgkin lymphoma. Brentuximab vedotin exposure varied among the patients, all of whom had relapsed after autologous stem cell transplantation. Generated by immunoSEQ multiplex PCR, the TCRdb table keeps only in-frame clones and is missing some. The sample contains tens of thousands of clones, about 87% of which appear only once. Sequenced material: peripheral blood mononuclear cells (PBMCs), taken at baseline. The receptor set was obtained from a human donor with classical Hodgkin lymphoma.

The DNA for the CDR3 is TGTGCCAGCAGCAGAGATCCGGGGGACTATGGCTACACCTTC. The encoded protein is CASSRDPGDYGYTF. The chain employs TRBV9 and TRBJ1-2; a possible D gene is TRBD1 (5 bases). Trimming pared 4 bases from V and 3 bases from J, leaving 13 bases between. Germline-derived CDR1 and CDR2 are SGDLS and YYNGEE. This CDR3 is built from 14 residues.

This clone has only one observation. The chain recombines TRBV7-2 with TRBJ2-3; D remains unclear. V lost 5 bases to trimming and J lost 4 bases, with 10 bases between them. Per the germline V gene, CDR1 is SGHTA and CDR2 is FQGNSA. The CDR3 sequence is 13 residues long. This chain's CDR3 is CASSPFVADTQYF. In DNA form, the CDR3 reads TGTGCCAGCAGCCCCTTTGTGGCAGATACGCAGTATTTT.

V is TRBV2 and J is TRBJ1-1; D is undetermined. CDR1 and CDR2 from the germline V gene are SNHLY and FYNNEI. The CDR3 length is 13 residues. The germline V and J ends were trimmed by 6 bases and 6 bases, with 14 bases remaining between them. The CDR3 DNA sequence: TGTGCCAGCAGGCCTCTGGCGGCTGCTGAAGCTTTCTTT. This encodes CASRPLAAAEAFF.

This clone came up once. J is TRBJ2-5 and V is TRBV6-5, with D perhaps assigned TRBD1 or TRBD2 (5 bases each). Germline V gene data show CDR1 as MNHEY and CDR2 as SVGAGI. V shed 5 bases and J shed 2 bases, with 12 bases lying between them. The CDR3 is 14 amino acids. CDR3 in amino acids: CASSGSREQETQYF. The DNA of the CDR3 is TGTGCCAGCAGTGGAAGCAGGGAGCAAGAGACCCAGTACTTC.

The chain couples TRBV10-3 to TRBJ1-2; D gene uncertain. Germline V gives CDR1 ENHRY, CDR2 SYGVKD. CDR3 size: 14 residues. The V and J ends lost 0 bases and 3 bases respectively, with 8 bases between them. CDR3 nucleotides: TGTGCCATCAGTGAGTCTATGAGAGACTATGGCTACACCTTC. Amino acid sequence: CAISESMRDYGYTF.

The chain joins TRBV10-3 to TRBJ2-1; TRBD1 matches at 9 bases. The ends lost 4 bases at V and 7 bases at J; junction bases unmatched: 2. The CDR3 is made up of 13 amino acids. Germline loops: CDR1 ENHRY, CDR2 SYGVKD. For the CDR3, the DNA is TGTGCCATCAGTGCCGGACAGGGGAATGAGCAGTTCTTC. Its translation: CAISAGQGNEQFF.

In nucleotides, the CDR3 is TGTGCCAGCAGTTACTCACGGGACTCCTACGAGCAGTACTTC. Translated: CASSYSRDSYEQYF. This chain links TRBV6-6 with TRBJ2-7, with D possibly TRBD2 on 5 matching bases. Germline V gives CDR1 MNHNY, CDR2 SVGAGI (reference sequence). V was trimmed by 0 bases and J by 0 bases, leaving 6 bases between them. The CDR3 loop spans 14 amino acids.

The rearrangement uses TRBV2 and TRBJ1-2; a possible D gene is TRBD1 (6 bases). This CDR3 has 14 residues. Germline V CDR1 and CDR2: SNHLY, FYNNEI. V was cut by 3 bases and J by 3 bases, with 11 bases left in between. CDR3 coding DNA: TGTGCCAGCAGTGATGACGAGGGGGACTATGGCTACACCTTC. Its translation is CASSDDEGDYGYTF.

This sequence joins TRBV2 and TRBJ2-3; D not resolved. Germline values: CDR1 SNHLY, CDR2 FYNNEI. The CDR3 sequence is 17 residues long. V dropped 1 base and J dropped 0 bases, with 14 bases sitting between them. CDR3: CASSEEMGETSTDTQYF. The CDR3 bases are TGTGCCAGCAGTGAAGAAATGGGTGAAACTAGCACAGATACGCAGTATTTT.

The chain has TRBV7-8 and TRBJ2-5; maybe TRBD1 (5 bases). The CDR3 has 15 residues. V lost 0 bases, J lost 7 bases, and 15 bases lay in between. Germline V gives CDR1 SGHVS, CDR2 FQNEAQ. The CDR3 DNA follows: TGTGCCAGCAGCTTAGCTAAGGACATCCCAGGGACCCAGTACTTC. Translating gives CASSLAKDIPGTQYF. Based on the CDR3 plus reference TRBV7-8 and TRBJ2-5, the full variable domain is GAGVSQSPRYKVAKRGQDVALRCDPISGHVSLFWYQQALGQGPEFLTYFQNEAQLDKSGLPSDRFFAERPEGSVSTLKIQRTQQEDSAVYLCASSLAKDIPGTQYFGPGTRLLVL.

The chain is built from TRBV27 and TRBJ1-5; no reliable D call. The CDR3 covers 16 residues. Trimming removed 5 bases at V and 4 bases at J, with 18 bases between. Germline V lookup: CDR1 MNHEY, CDR2 SMNVEV (reference sequence). In DNA form, the CDR3 reads TGTGCCAGCAGTCCCAGCTATTCCGGGCTAAATCAGCCCCAGCATTTT. It is translated as CASSPSYSGLNQPQHF.

The chain is built from TRBV9 and TRBJ2-6; unclear D gene. CDR3 length equals 15 residues. Trimming removed 2 bases from V and 0 bases from J, with 6 bases in between. Per the germline V gene, CDR1 is SGDLS and CDR2 is YYNGEE. The CDR3 DNA is TGTGCCAGCAGCGTCTGGGACTCTGGGGCCAACGTCCTGACTTTC. It encodes CASSVWDSGANVLTF.

This clone was seen more than once but under ten times. The chain combines TRBV27 with TRBJ2-1; TRBD1 matches 9 bases. The trim removed 5 bases at V and 7 bases at J, leaving 9 bases unmatched. CDR3 length: 15 residues. The germline gives CDR1 MNHEY, CDR2 SMNVEV (reference sequence). Here the CDR3 reads CASSTNRGRGNEQFF. As DNA, the CDR3 is TGTGCCAGCAGTACCAACAGGGGGCGCGGGAATGAGCAGTTCTTC.

In the case of this clone: A read error may account for a junction end that differs from germline. The chain joins TRBV10-3 to TRBJ1-2; D gene uncertain. CDR1 and CDR2 from the germline V gene are ENHRY and SYGVKD. This CDR3 is 14 amino acids long. This CDR3 is CASSYLPGNYGYTF. The CDR3 bases are TGTGCCAGCAGTTACCTCCCCGGGAACTATGGCTACACCTTC.

Comment on this clone: This sample includes further DNA sequences coding for the same CDR3. The chain uses TRBV9 and TRBJ2-3; D gene unclear. With 0 bases removed from V and 6 bases from J, the gap between germline ends came to 2 bases. The CDR3 is 11 amino acids. Germline assignment: CDR1 SGDLS and CDR2 YYNGEE. In nucleotides, the CDR3 is TGTGCCAGCAGCGTAGCTGATACGCAGTATTTT. As protein: CASSVADTQYF.

Written as DNA, the CDR3 is TGTGCCAGCAGTAAGACGACAGGTGAAGCTTTCTTT. This encodes CASSKTTGEAFF. This chain links TRBV28 with TRBJ1-1, with D perhaps matching TRBD1 (6 bases). V lost 5 bases to trimming and J lost 7 bases, with 11 bases between them. The length of the CDR3 is 12 residues. Looked up from germline, CDR1 is MDHEN and CDR2 is SYDVKM.

The rearrangement uses TRBV6-5 and TRBJ1-6; D unclear. This CDR3 spans 16 amino acids. Per the germline V gene, CDR1 is MNHEY and CDR2 is SVGAGI. Trimming pared 0 bases from V and 10 bases from J, leaving 16 bases between. CDR3 DNA sequence: TGTGCCAGCAGTTACTCTACGCTGGTGGCTCAATCACCCCTCCACTTT. Residues: CASSYSTLVAQSPLHF.

This rearrangement joins TRBV9 to TRBJ2-2; D may be TRBD1 (5 bases). V lost 3 bases and J 5 bases, leaving 11 bases between the germline ends. CDR3 length: 14 amino acids. Germline V gives CDR1 SGDLS, CDR2 YYNGEE. CDR3 DNA: TGTGCCAGCAGCGCGTCGACAGTTACCGGGGAGCTGTTTTTT. Protein sequence: CASSASTVTGELFF.